This paragraph covers one T cell receptor beta chain sequence. Within the sample, other DNA sequences also encode this same CDR3. The source of the sample is a study of shared clonotypes between healthy human individuals. Study at large: Per donor, three plates held CD4 naive cells, three held CD4 memory, two held CD8 naive and one held CD8 memory.

Sequencing used immunoSEQ multiplex PCR; TCRdb keeps in-frame clones, though not all of them. The sample records 950,000 to 1,100,000 clones, 78% being singletons. The germline CDR1 and CDR2 sequences are MDHEN and SYDVKM. V trimming: 8 bases; J trimming: 2 bases; junction bases outside the gene matches: 2. The CDR3 spans 12 residues. Sequenced sample: memory CD4+ T cells from PBMCs. Specified subset: CD45RA-negative fraction. The chain has TRBV28 and TRBJ2-7; 8 positions agree with TRBD2. This clonotype was sampled from a man younger than 35 in good health. Some clones in this sample may be carry-over from other donors' samples. In nucleotides, the CDR3 is TGTGCCAGCGGACTAGCTCCCTACGAGCAGTACTTC. Protein product: CASGLAPYEQYF.